The 10 T cell receptor beta chains below come from one sample, sequenced in a study of blood T cell repertoires in COVID-19. Clones were sequenced by immunoSEQ multiplex PCR, and TCRdb holds only the in-frame ones, with some missing. The table includes under 55,000 clones, around 90% detected once. Sequencing was carried out using peripheral blood. These receptors were taken from a human donor in a cohort sampled during active COVID-19.

This clone was picked up a small number of times. The chain employs TRBV27 and TRBJ1-1; D is uncertain. Germline loops: CDR1 MNHEY, CDR2 SMNVEV (reference sequence). The CDR3 consists of 9 residues. V gave up 4 bases and J gave up 11 bases, with 5 bases separating them. The DNA of the CDR3 is TGTGCCAGCAGTTCACAGGCTTTCTTT. Protein sequence: CASSSQAFF.

The chain joins TRBV28 to TRBJ1-2; D may be TRBD1 (6 bases). Germline CDR1 reads MDHEN; CDR2 reads SYDVKM. Trimming cost V 6 bases and J 4 bases, with 21 bases left between them. CDR3 length equals 16 residues. CDR3 in DNA: TGTGCCAGCAGCTCGGGGGGGGCAATTAAGATCTATGGCTACACCTTC. Protein product: CASSSGGAIKIYGYTF.

This clone was seen a single time. This chain links TRBV2 with TRBJ1-2; 10 bases are a match to TRBD1. In germline, CDR1 is SNHLY, CDR2 FYNNEI. V shed 8 bases, J shed 8 bases, and the junction held 5 bases outside the gene matches. The CDR3 is 12 amino acids. The CDR3 loop is CASRTGGGGYTF. The CDR3 region has the DNA TGTGCCAGCCGGACAGGGGGAGGAGGCTACACCTTC. The entire variable domain, with the rest obtained from reference TRBV2 and TRBJ1-2, is as follows: EPEVTQTPSHQVTQMGQEVILRCVPISNHLYFYWYRQILGQKVEFLVSFYNNEISEKSEIFDDQFSVERPDGSNFTLKIRSTKLEDSAMYFCASRTGGGGYTFGSGTRLTVV.

This chain's CDR3 is CAIRDWGDRGISGYTF. CDR3 DNA sequence: TGTGCCATCAGAGATTGGGGAGACAGGGGTATATCTGGCTACACCTTC. The chain joins TRBV10-3 to TRBJ1-2; 8 bases are a match to TRBD1. Germline trimming cut 6 bases from V and 7 bases from J; bases unmatched to any gene: 16. The CDR3 is 16 residues long. Germline-derived CDR1 and CDR2 are ENHRY and SYGVKD.

The rearrangement joins TRBV7-3 to TRBJ1-1; D might be TRBD1 (6 bases). CDR3 length: 14 residues. The ends were cut back, 5 bases at V and 1 base at J, with 11 bases in the middle. The germline V gene has CDR1 SGHTA and CDR2 FQGTGA. CDR3 bases: TGTGCCAGCAGCCACGGACAGCAGAACACTGAAGCTTTCTTT. Translated, it gives CASSHGQQNTEAFF.

The chain has TRBV3-1 (or the pseudogene TRBV3-2) and TRBJ2-7; a weak D match, TRBD1 (5 bases). Trimming removed 7 bases from V and 6 bases from J, with 13 bases in between. This CDR3 contains 12 residues. Per the germline V gene, CDR1 is LGHDT and CDR2 is YNNKEL (reference sequence). CDR3 DNA sequence: TGTGCCAGCAAAAGCCAGGGATTCGAGCAGTACTTC. Its translation: CASKSQGFEQYF.

This chain connects TRBV5-4 to TRBJ1-2, with TRBD1 matching 8 bases. This CDR3 is built from 15 residues. The ends lost 5 bases at V and 4 bases at J; junction bases unmatched: 10. Germline-derived CDR1 and CDR2 are SGHNT and YYREEE (reference sequence). This CDR3 reads CASSFGQGTAYGYTF. Here the CDR3 DNA reads TGTGCCAGCAGTTTTGGACAGGGAACTGCCTATGGCTACACCTTC.

This rearrangement joins TRBV9 to TRBJ2-6, with 9 bases identical to TRBD1. This CDR3 region has 17 residues. Per germline, CDR1 SGDLS and CDR2 YYNGEE. The junction had 9 bases not matched to a gene; V was cut back by 4 bases and J by 4 bases. The CDR3 region has the DNA TGTGCCAGCAGCAGGGGACAGGGCCCAGCGGGGGCCAACGTCCTGACTTTC. It encodes CASSRGQGPAGANVLTF.

The chain links TRBV28 to TRBJ1-2, with D tentatively TRBD1 (6 bases). There are 14 residues in the CDR3. Trimming left V 5 bases short and J 4 bases short, with 14 bases between. The germline V gene encodes CDR1 MDHEN and CDR2 SYDVKM. CDR3 loop: CASSQDRLAYGYTF. The DNA for the CDR3 is TGTGCCAGCAGTCAAGACAGGCTCGCCTATGGCTACACCTTC.

The gene calls are TRBV7-9 and TRBJ2-1, with D maybe TRBD2 (7 bases). This CDR3 is built from 14 residues. Germline values: CDR1 SEHNR, CDR2 FQNEAQ (reference sequence). Trimming removed 4 bases at V and 5 bases at J, with 12 bases between. The CDR3 nucleotides are TGTGCCAGCAGCTACGGGGGGCCCCACAATGAGCAGTTCTTC. Its protein product is CASSYGGPHNEQFF.